The text below deals with one T cell receptor beta chain. Total RNA, at least 6 micrograms per sample, came from PBMCs. For the second PCR, which ran for about 7 to 11 cycles, a sample-barcoded 5' primer and a J-beta primer mix were used. TCRdb reprocessed the 5' RACE reads with MiXCR, giving one entry per CDR3 protein. The sample lists about 500,000 distinct CDR3 sequences; about 24% were seen once. The data are from a study of blood T cells in healthy people across ages. The V and J ends lost 6 bases and 3 bases, in that order; junction bases with no gene match: 3. CDR3 length: 13 amino acids. A further study also used this sample, focusing on T cells of mothers and their children. Per that paper: Mothers gave over 8 million TCR beta CDR3 reads each, and children 3 million to 3.5 million each.

The chain employs TRBV12-3 or TRBV12-4 and TRBJ2-7; 9 bases match TRBD2. The TCR sequence derives from a boy aged 5-17 years in good health. Sample: blood. CDR3 loop: CASRLSGSYEQYF. The DNA of the CDR3 is TGTGCCAGCAGGCTTAGCGGGAGCTACGAGCAGTACTTC.